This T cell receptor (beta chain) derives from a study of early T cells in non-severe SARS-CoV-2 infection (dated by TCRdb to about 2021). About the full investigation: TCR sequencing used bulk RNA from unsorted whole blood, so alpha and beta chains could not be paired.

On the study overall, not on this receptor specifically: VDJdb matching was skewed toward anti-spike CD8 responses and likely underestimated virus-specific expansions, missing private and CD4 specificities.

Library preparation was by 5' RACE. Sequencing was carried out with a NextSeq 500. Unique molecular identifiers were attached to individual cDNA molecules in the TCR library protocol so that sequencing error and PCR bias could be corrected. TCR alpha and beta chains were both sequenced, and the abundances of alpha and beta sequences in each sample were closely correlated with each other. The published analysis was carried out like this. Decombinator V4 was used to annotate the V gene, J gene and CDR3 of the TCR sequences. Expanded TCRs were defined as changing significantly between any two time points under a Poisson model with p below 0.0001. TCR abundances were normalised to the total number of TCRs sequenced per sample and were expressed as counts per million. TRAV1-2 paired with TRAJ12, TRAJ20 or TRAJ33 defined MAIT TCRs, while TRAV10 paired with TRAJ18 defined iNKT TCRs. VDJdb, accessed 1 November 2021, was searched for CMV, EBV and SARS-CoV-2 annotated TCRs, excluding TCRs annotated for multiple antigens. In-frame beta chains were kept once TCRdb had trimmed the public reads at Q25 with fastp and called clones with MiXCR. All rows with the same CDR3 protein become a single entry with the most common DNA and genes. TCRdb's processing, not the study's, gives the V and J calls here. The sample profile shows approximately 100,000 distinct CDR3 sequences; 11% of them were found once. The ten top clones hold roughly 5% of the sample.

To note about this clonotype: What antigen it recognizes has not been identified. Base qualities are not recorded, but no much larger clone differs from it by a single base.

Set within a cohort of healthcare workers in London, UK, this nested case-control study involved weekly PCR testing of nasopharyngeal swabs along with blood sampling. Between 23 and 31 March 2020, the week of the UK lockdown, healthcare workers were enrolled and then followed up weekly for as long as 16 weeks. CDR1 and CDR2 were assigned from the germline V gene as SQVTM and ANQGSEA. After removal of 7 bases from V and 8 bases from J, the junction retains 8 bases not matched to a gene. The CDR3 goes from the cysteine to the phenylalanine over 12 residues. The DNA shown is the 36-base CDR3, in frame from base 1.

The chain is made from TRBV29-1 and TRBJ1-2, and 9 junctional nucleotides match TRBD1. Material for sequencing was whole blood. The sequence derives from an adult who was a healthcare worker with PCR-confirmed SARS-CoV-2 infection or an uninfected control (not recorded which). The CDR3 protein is CSADRGRLGYTF. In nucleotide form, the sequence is TGCAGCGCGGACAGGGGAAGGTTGGGCTACACCTTC. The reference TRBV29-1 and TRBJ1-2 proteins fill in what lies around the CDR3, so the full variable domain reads SAVISQKPSRDICQRGTSLTIQCQVDSQVTMMFWYRQQPGQSLTLIATANQGSEATYESGFVIDKFPISRPNLTFSTLTVSNMSPEDSSIYLCSADRGRLGYTFGSGTRLTVV.